Following are 22 T cell receptor beta chains from one sample sequenced in a study of graft-versus-host responses after intestinal transplantation. Data came from immunoSEQ multiplex PCR; TCRdb stores just in-frame clones and leaves some out. The sample has around 100,000 clones, 93% seen once. These receptors are not linked to any known antigen. The specimen comprised unstimulated CD8+ T cells sorted from spleen or lymph node cells, sampled before intestinal transplant. The receptors were sampled from a human donor who received an intestinal transplant.

This clone was detected only once. The CDR3 region has the DNA TGTGCCAGCAGGCCGGACAGGGTGAAGATCTACGAGCAGTACTTC. As protein: CASRPDRVKIYEQYF. The chain combines TRBV6-1 with TRBJ2-7; 8 nucleotides agree with TRBD1. The CDR3 consists of 15 residues. Germline V gene data show CDR1 as MNHNS and CDR2 as SASEGT. V was clipped by 6 bases and J by 3 bases; unmatched bases: 10.

The chain carries TRBV10-2 and TRBJ2-7, with D unresolved. The germline CDR1 and CDR2 sequences are WSHSY and SAAADI. This CDR3 comprises 12 residues. The V end was cut by 7 bases, the J end by 1 base, with 8 bases between. In DNA, the CDR3 is TGCGCCAGCATGACCGCTTCCTACGAGCAGTACTTC. Amino acids: CASMTASYEQYF.

This sequence joins TRBV7-9 and TRBJ2-5, with TRBD2 matching 8 bases. The CDR3 covers 16 residues. CDR1 is SEHNR, CDR2 FQNEAQ, per germline (reference sequence). Trimming took 5 bases from V and 0 from J; bases not matched to a gene: 8. CDR3 bases: TGTGCCAGCAGCGTAAGGGGACTAGTCGACCAAGAGACCCAGTACTTC. This sequence encodes CASSVRGLVDQETQYF.

The V and J genes are TRBV11-2 and TRBJ2-2; D is perhaps TRBD1 (6 bases). The germline V gene encodes CDR1 SGHAT and CDR2 FQNNGV. The CDR3 has 17 amino acids. V was clipped by 5 bases and J by 7 bases, with 23 bases between them. The CDR3 spells CASSPYNDRLSGGELFF. For the CDR3, the DNA is TGTGCCAGCAGCCCCTACAACGACAGGCTTTCTGGCGGGGAGCTGTTTTTT.

This chain uses TRBV9 with TRBJ1-2; the D is unclear. The V gene lost 0 bases and the J gene lost 7 bases, with 10 bases spanning the gap. Germline-derived CDR1 and CDR2 are SGDLS and YYNGEE. This CDR3 contains 13 residues. CDR3 residues: CASSVVAGGGYTF. In DNA, the CDR3 is TGTGCCAGCAGCGTAGTGGCCGGCGGTGGCTACACCTTC.

The chain carries TRBV7-9 and TRBJ1-2; 9 bases are a match to TRBD1. This CDR3 is built from 14 residues. Trimming cost V 7 bases and J 5 bases; bases outside gene matches: 8. Per germline, CDR1 SEHNR and CDR2 FQNEAQ (reference sequence). The CDR3 loop reads CASTGTGWEYGYTF. The CDR3 DNA follows: TGTGCCAGCACCGGGACAGGGTGGGAGTATGGCTACACCTTC.

The rearrangement links TRBV6-1 to TRBJ2-3; TRBD2 aligns across 9 bases. The CDR3 sequence is 12 residues long. V gave up 9 bases and J gave up 4 bases; unmatched junction bases: 2. The germline CDR1 and CDR2 sequences are MNHNS and SASEGT. CDR3 DNA sequence: TGTGCCAGTAGACTAGCGGCAGATACGCAGTATTTT. This sequence encodes CASRLAADTQYF.

V gene TRBV19 combines with J gene TRBJ2-7; unclear D gene. The germline V gene has CDR1 LNHDA and CDR2 SQIVND (reference sequence). The CDR3 has 14 residues. Trimming removed 2 bases at V and 3 bases at J, with 11 bases between. The CDR3 reads CASSISGTDYEQYF. CDR3 DNA: TGTGCCAGTAGTATAAGTGGTACAGACTACGAGCAGTACTTC.

The chain couples TRBV6-5 to TRBJ2-2; either TRBD1 or TRBD2 may supply D (5 bases each). The CDR3 runs 14 residues. V was cut by 7 bases and J by 2 bases, with 11 bases left in between. Looked up from germline, CDR1 is MNHEY and CDR2 is SVGAGI. The CDR3 nucleotides are TGTGCCAGCAATGGGACGGGAAACACCGGGGAGCTGTTTTTT. Translating it yields CASNGTGNTGELFF.

This rearrangement joins TRBV9 to TRBJ1-1; D may be TRBD1 (5 bases). The V gene's germline CDR1 is SGDLS and CDR2 YYNGEE. Trimming cost V 4 bases and J 3 bases, with 16 bases left between them. The CDR3 loop spans 15 amino acids. CDR3 loop: CASSPPGGGHTEAFF. The CDR3, as DNA: TGTGCCAGCAGCCCTCCCGGGGGGGGTCACACTGAAGCTTTCTTT.

V usage is TRBV5-5 and J usage is TRBJ1-5; 8 nucleotides align to TRBD1. Germline V lookup: CDR1 SGHKS, CDR2 YYEKEE (reference sequence). The V gene end was trimmed by 6 bases and the J gene end by 7 bases; junction bases not matched to a gene: 12. CDR3 size: 15 residues. The CDR3 protein is CASTQGQVGNQPQHF. Written as DNA, the CDR3 is TGTGCCAGCACCCAGGGACAGGTCGGTAACCAGCCCCAGCATTTT.

The genes are TRBV7-6 and TRBJ1-2, with 8 bases identical to TRBD1. The CDR3 consists of 13 residues. The V and J ends lost 5 bases and 4 bases, in that order; junction bases with no gene match: 3. Germline lookup yields CDR1 SGHVS and CDR2 FNYEAQ. The CDR3 coding sequence is TGTGCCAGCAGCGCAACAGGGGGCTATGGCTACACCTTC. Protein product: CASSATGGYGYTF.

This clone occurred a few times. The chain couples TRBV4-1 to TRBJ1-6, with D possibly TRBD1 on 6 matching bases. Trimming removed 0 bases at V and 10 bases at J, with 7 bases between. CDR3 length equals 13 residues. Germline V gene data show CDR1 as MGHRA and CDR2 as YSYEKL. CDR3 DNA: TGCGCCAGCAGCCAAGACAGGGGATCACCCCTCCACTTT. Translated: CASSQDRGSPLHF.

The gene calls are TRBV6-1 and TRBJ2-1; tentatively, D is TRBD2 (8 bases). CDR3 length: 15 residues. The V end lost 2 bases, the J end lost 5 bases, and 13 bases lay between the germline ends. Germline CDR1 MNHNS, CDR2 SASEGT. The CDR3 bases are TGTGCCAGCAGTGAACGGGAGGGGGCGCACAATGAGCAGTTCTTC. This codes for CASSEREGAHNEQFF.

The J gene is TRBJ1-5, the V gene TRBV14; no reliable D call. Trimming took 2 bases from V and 0 from J, leaving 11 bases between them. This CDR3 is built from 16 residues. Germline CDR1 reads SGHDN; CDR2 reads FVKESK. The CDR3 DNA is TGTGCCAGCAGCCAAATGCCCCGGGATAGCAATCAGCCCCAGCATTTT. Its protein product is CASSQMPRDSNQPQHF.

This chain links TRBV30 with TRBJ2-1, with 9 nucleotides matching TRBD1. From germline, CDR1 is GTSNPN and CDR2 SVGIG (reference sequence). V trimming: 0 bases; J trimming: 8 bases; junction bases outside the gene matches: 2. This CDR3 has 13 amino acids. This chain's CDR3 is CAWSVTGGDEQFF. CDR3 DNA sequence: TGTGCCTGGAGTGTGACAGGGGGGGATGAGCAGTTCTTC.

V gene TRBV7-9 combines with J gene TRBJ1-3; D not resolved. V dropped 5 bases and J dropped 0 bases, with 5 bases sitting between them. CDR1 is SEHNR, CDR2 FQNEAQ, per germline (reference sequence). The CDR3 is 13 amino acids. CDR3 sequence (DNA): TGTGCCAGCAGCATTAGCTCTGGAAACACCATATATTTT. It specifies CASSISSGNTIYF.

The chain has TRBV2 and TRBJ2-7; 9 nucleotides agree with TRBD2. There are 15 residues in the CDR3. V was clipped by 1 base and J by 2 bases; unmatched bases: 3. CDR1 is SNHLY and CDR2 is FYNNEI in the germline V gene. CDR3 sequence: CASSEGLAETYEQYF. CDR3 DNA: TGTGCCAGCAGTGAAGGACTAGCGGAAACCTACGAGCAGTACTTC. The full variable domain, its missing parts supplied by reference TRBV2 and TRBJ2-7, is EPEVTQTPSHQVTQMGQEVILRCVPISNHLYFYWYRQILGQKVEFLVSFYNNEISEKSEIFDDQFSVERPDGSNFTLKIRSTKLEDSAMYFCASSEGLAETYEQYFGPGTRLTVT.

The chain employs TRBV7-8 and TRBJ2-7, with 7 bases matching TRBD1. V trimming: 5 bases; J trimming: 6 bases; junction bases outside the gene matches: 16. CDR3 length: 16 residues. CDR1 is SGHVS, CDR2 FQNEAQ, per germline. CDR3 bases: TGTGCCAGCAGCACAGGAACGGGACAGAAGTTTTTCGAGCAGTACTTC. Translation: CASSTGTGQKFFEQYF.

This chain links TRBV4-1 with TRBJ2-5; D may be TRBD2 (6 bases). V was cut by 2 bases and J by 4 bases, with 17 bases left in between. Germline V gives CDR1 MGHRA, CDR2 YSYEKL. CDR3 length equals 16 residues. CDR3 residues: CASSQTGTMGGETQYF. CDR3 DNA: TGCGCCAGCAGCCAAACTGGGACGATGGGGGGAGAGACCCAGTACTTC.

This clone was observed once. The J gene is TRBJ2-7, the V gene TRBV7-9; D may match TRBD1 or TRBD2 (5 bases each). Trimming stripped 4 bases from V and 9 bases from J, with 16 bases between. Germline CDR1 SEHNR, CDR2 FQNEAQ (reference sequence). There are 13 residues in the CDR3. As DNA, the CDR3 is TGTGCCAGCAGCTCCGGGACCCCCGCGGGGCAGTACTTC. Residues: CASSSGTPAGQYF.

This chain joins TRBV7-8 and TRBJ2-7, with D perhaps given as TRBD1 or TRBD2 (5 bases each). The V and J ends lost 3 bases and 3 bases respectively, with 15 bases between them. CDR1 is SGHVS and CDR2 is FQNEAQ in the germline V gene. The CDR3 contains 15 residues. CDR3 nucleotide sequence: TGTGCCAGCAGCTTGGGACCCCAAATAAACTACGAGCAGTACTTC. Translation: CASSLGPQINYEQYF.